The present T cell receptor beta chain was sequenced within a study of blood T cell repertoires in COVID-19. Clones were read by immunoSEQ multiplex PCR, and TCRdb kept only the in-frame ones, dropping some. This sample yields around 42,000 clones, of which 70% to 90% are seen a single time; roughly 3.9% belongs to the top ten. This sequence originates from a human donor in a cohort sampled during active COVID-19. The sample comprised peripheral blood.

CDR3 amino acids: CAISETGQGATEQFF. In nucleotides, the CDR3 is TGTGCCATCAGTGAAACGGGACAGGGGGCTACTGAGCAGTTCTTC. This chain links TRBV10-3 with TRBJ2-1; 12 nucleotides agree with TRBD1. Trimming removed 3 bases from V and 9 bases from J; junction bases left unmatched: 6. This CDR3 contains 15 residues. CDR1 is ENHRY, CDR2 SYGVKD, per germline.